Below, one TCR beta chain is given with its context. The antigen remains undetermined. Amplified TCR beta CDR3 regions derived from RNA transcripts. The study used the HTBI primer set for a first-round RT-PCR of the TCR CDR3. TCRdb independently ran MiXCR on the multiplex PCR reads; one entry per CDR3 protein. Of approximately 370,000 distinct CDR3 sequences in the sample, approximately 18% were seen once. The source of the sample is a study of T cells in Graves' hyperthyroidism and ophthalmopathy. Germline lookup yields CDR1 SSHAT and CDR2 FNYEAQ (reference sequence). V shed 8 bases, J shed 5 bases, and the junction held 8 bases outside the gene matches. The CDR3 totals 14 residues. Study outcomes and limitations: The authors' 13 V-J model separated ophthalmopathy from stable hyperthyroidism.

Uncontrolled infection, other autoimmune disease, pregnancy and lactation each barred patients from inclusion. Based on clinical symptoms, serum thyroxine and TRAb, thyroid ultrasound and orbital computed tomography, diagnoses were reached. The genes are TRBV7-7 and TRBJ2-3; 9 nucleotides match TRBD2. What was sequenced was blood. The TCR comes from a woman under 40 with Graves' hyperthyroidism that later progressed to Graves' ophthalmopathy. The CDR3 sequence: CASRSSGGIDTQYF. The CDR3 DNA is TGTGCCAGCCGCTCGAGCGGGGGGATAGATACGCAGTATTTT. The variable domain in full, with the rest retrieved from reference TRBV7-7 and TRBJ2-3, is GAGVSQSPRYKVTKRGQDVTLRCDPISSHATLYWYQQALGQGPEFLTYFNYEAQPDKSGLPSDRFSAERPEGSISTLTIQRTEQRDSAMYRCASRSSGGIDTQYFGPGTRLTVL.